The source of this T cell receptor beta chain is a study of healthy donors' naive CD4 and CD8 T cells. Germline assignment: CDR1 MNHEY and CDR2 SMNVEV (reference sequence). The CDR3 covers 14 residues. Trimming took off 5 bases at V and 8 bases at J, with 18 bases between the two ends. On this clonotype itself: Its specificity is not known.

A linear amplification protocol produced the TCR libraries from roughly 480 ng of total RNA. TCRdb analysed the reads with MiXCR anew, one entry per CDR3 protein. The sample lists about 180,000 distinct CDR3 sequences; 65% to 75% were seen once. Naive CD4+ cells were sorted as CD4+CD8-CD45RO-CD45RA+; naive CD8+ as CD8+CD4-CD45RA+CD27bright. The study, taken as a whole, reports: Homeostatic proliferation of naive T cells was not examined as a bias source. Negatively charged CDR3s marked CD8+ lineage; positively charged CDR3s marked CD4+ lineage. Most V and J genes were reportedly biased between naive CD4+ and CD8+ cells.

The clonotype comes from a pool of human donors in good health; the sample pools cells from several healthy donors. The chain combines TRBV27 with TRBJ1-2; a weak D match, TRBD1 (6 bases). Sequenced: naive CD4+ and CD8+ T cells sorted from blood, pooled from several donors. The CDR3 sequence is CASSTLLGGRGYTF. DNA of the CDR3: TGTGCCAGCAGTACCCTTCTCGGGGGGCGAGGCTACACCTTC.